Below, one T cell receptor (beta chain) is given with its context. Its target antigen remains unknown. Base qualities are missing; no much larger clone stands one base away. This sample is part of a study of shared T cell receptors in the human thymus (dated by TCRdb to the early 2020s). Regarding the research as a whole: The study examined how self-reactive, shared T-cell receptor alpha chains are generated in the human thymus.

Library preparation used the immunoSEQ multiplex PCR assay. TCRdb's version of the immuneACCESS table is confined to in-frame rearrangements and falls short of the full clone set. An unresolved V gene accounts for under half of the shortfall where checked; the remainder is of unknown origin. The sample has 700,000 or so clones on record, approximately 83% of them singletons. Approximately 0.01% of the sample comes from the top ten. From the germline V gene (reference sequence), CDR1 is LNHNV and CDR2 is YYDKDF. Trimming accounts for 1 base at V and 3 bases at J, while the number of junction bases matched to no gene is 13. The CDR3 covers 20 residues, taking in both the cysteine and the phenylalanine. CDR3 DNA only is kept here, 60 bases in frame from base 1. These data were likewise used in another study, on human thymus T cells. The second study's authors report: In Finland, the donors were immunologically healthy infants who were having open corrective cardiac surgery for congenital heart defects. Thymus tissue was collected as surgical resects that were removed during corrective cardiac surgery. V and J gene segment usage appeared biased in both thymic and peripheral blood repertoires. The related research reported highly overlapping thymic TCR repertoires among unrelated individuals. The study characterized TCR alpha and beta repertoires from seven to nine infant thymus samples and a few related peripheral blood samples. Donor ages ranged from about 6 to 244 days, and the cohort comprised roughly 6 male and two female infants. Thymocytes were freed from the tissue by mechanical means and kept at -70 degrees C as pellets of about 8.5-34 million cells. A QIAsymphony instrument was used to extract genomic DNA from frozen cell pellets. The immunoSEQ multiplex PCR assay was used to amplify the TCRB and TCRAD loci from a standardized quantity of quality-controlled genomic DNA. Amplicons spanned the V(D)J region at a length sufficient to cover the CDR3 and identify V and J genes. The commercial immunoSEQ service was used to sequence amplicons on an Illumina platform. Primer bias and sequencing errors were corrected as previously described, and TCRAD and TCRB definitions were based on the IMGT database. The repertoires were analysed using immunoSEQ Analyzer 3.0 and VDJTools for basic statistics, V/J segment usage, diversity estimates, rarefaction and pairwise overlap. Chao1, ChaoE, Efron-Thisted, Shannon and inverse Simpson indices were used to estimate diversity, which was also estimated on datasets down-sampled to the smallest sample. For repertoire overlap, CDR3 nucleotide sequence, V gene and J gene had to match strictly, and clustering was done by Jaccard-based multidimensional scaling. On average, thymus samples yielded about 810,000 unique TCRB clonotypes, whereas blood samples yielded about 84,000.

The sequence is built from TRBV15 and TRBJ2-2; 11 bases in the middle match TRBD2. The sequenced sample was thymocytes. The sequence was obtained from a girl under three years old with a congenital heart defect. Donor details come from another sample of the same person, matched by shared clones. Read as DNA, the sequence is TGTGCCACCAGCAGAGGGGCCCTACTAGCGGGGGTTGAGTACACCGGGGAGCTGTTTTTT. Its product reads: CATSRGALLAGVEYTGELFF.